The 23 T cell receptor beta chains given below trace back to one sample, sequenced in a study of blood T cell repertoires in COVID-19. Sequencing used immunoSEQ multiplex PCR; TCRdb keeps in-frame clones, though not all of them. The sample has 140,000 to 150,000 clones; 85% to 90% are singletons. The sequenced sample consisted of peripheral blood. The receptors originated from a man in his 60s with active or convalescent COVID-19.

The gene calls are TRBV28 and TRBJ2-2; D is undetermined. This CDR3 is 14 amino acids long. Germline V lookup: CDR1 MDHEN, CDR2 SYDVKM. V was trimmed by 6 bases and J by 0 bases, leaving 8 bases between them. The DNA of the CDR3 is TGTGCCAGCAGGGCACATCCGAACACCGGGGAGCTGTTTTTT. It yields the protein CASRAHPNTGELFF.

The rearrangement links TRBV7-2 to TRBJ2-7; D perhaps matches TRBD2 (7 bases). Looked up from germline, CDR1 is SGHTA and CDR2 is FQGNSA. V gave up 5 bases and J gave up 5 bases, with 16 bases separating them. The CDR3 is made up of 14 amino acids. The chain's CDR3 is CASSPSGGRNEQYF. The CDR3 DNA follows: TGTGCCAGCAGCCCATCGGGGGGCCGCAACGAGCAGTACTTC. Based on the CDR3 plus reference TRBV7-2 and TRBJ2-7, the full variable domain is GAGVSQSPSNKVTEKGKDVELRCDPISGHTALYWYRQSLGQGLEFLIYFQGNSAPDKSGLPSDRFSAERTGGSVSTLTIQRTQQEDSAVYLCASSPSGGRNEQYFGPGTRLTVT.

The chain has TRBV7-6 and TRBJ2-3; 7 bases map to TRBD2. The V and J ends lost 0 bases and 3 bases, in that order; junction bases with no gene match: 3. This CDR3 spans 15 amino acids. Germline loops: CDR1 SGHVS, CDR2 FNYEAQ. The CDR3 loop reads CASSLAGRGTDTQYF. The CDR3 bases are TGTGCCAGCAGCTTAGCGGGGAGGGGTACAGATACGCAGTATTTT.

The rearrangement uses TRBV28 and TRBJ1-5; tentative D call: TRBD1 (6 bases). Trimming pared 3 bases from V and 5 bases from J, leaving 11 bases between. Germline V CDR1 and CDR2: MDHEN, SYDVKM. CDR3 length: 14 residues. The CDR3 DNA follows: TGTGCCAGCAGTTTCGGACAGCAGCATCAGCCCCAGCATTTT. Protein: CASSFGQQHQPQHF. The full variable domain, its missing parts supplied by reference TRBV28 and TRBJ1-5, is DVKVTQSSRYLVKRTGEKVFLECVQDMDHENMFWYRQDPGLGLRLIYFSYDVKMKEKGDIPEGYSVSREKKERFSLILESASTNQTSMYLCASSFGQQHQPQHFGDGTRLSIL.

The chain employs TRBV28 and TRBJ1-2, with D possibly matching TRBD1 (6 bases). Germline V gene lookup returns CDR1 MDHEN and CDR2 SYDVKM. V gave up 3 bases and J gave up 5 bases, with 19 bases separating them. This CDR3 region has 16 residues. The CDR3 reads CASSLVGARGYYGYTF. CDR3 DNA sequence: TGTGCCAGCAGTTTGGTGGGGGCGCGAGGTTATTATGGCTACACCTTC.

The rearrangement links TRBV6-2 or TRBV6-3 to TRBJ2-1, with D perhaps matching TRBD2 (5 bases). This CDR3 has 12 amino acids. V was shortened by 5 bases and J by 7 bases, with 9 bases between the two germline ends. Germline V CDR1 and CDR2: MNHEY, SVGEGT. In nucleotides, the CDR3 is TGTGCCAGCAGTATCCGGGGTAATGAGCAGTTCTTC. The encoded protein is CASSIRGNEQFF.

This clone was detected once. The genes are TRBV4-1 and TRBJ2-7; 10 nucleotides match TRBD2. The V gene end was trimmed by 2 bases and the J gene end by 3 bases; junction bases not matched to a gene: 13. This CDR3 is built from 18 residues. CDR1 and CDR2 (germline): MGHRA, YSYEKL. For the CDR3, the DNA is TGCGCCAGCAGCCAAAGGGATAGCGGGGGGTCCCCACGCTACGAGCAGTACTTC. This translates into CASSQRDSGGSPRYEQYF.

The chain combines TRBV28 with TRBJ2-1; 9 nucleotides line up with TRBD1. V trimming: 6 bases; J trimming: 6 bases; junction bases outside the gene matches: 6. The CDR3 has 14 residues. The germline gives CDR1 MDHEN, CDR2 SYDVKM. CDR3 loop: CASRTGGPANEQFF. Here the CDR3 DNA reads TGTGCCAGCAGGACAGGGGGGCCTGCCAATGAGCAGTTCTTC.

The J gene is TRBJ2-3, the V gene TRBV27; tentative D call: TRBD1 (6 bases). The CDR3 runs 15 residues. Per germline, CDR1 MNHEY and CDR2 SMNVEV (reference sequence). Trimming took off 2 bases at V and 8 bases at J, with 17 bases between the two ends. The CDR3 nucleotides read TGTGCCAGCAGTTTAGCCTCAGGGGTGATAACTACGCAGTATTTT. This codes for CASSLASGVITTQYF.

This sequence joins TRBV2 and TRBJ2-1; 7 bases are shared with TRBD1. The CDR3 covers 13 residues. Germline V gene lookup returns CDR1 SNHLY and CDR2 FYNNEI. V lost 6 bases, J lost 5 bases, and 4 bases stayed unmatched. The CDR3 sequence is CASRWDRNNEQFF. The CDR3 nucleotides read TGTGCCAGCAGATGGGACAGAAACAATGAGCAGTTCTTC.

This chain connects TRBV28 to TRBJ2-5, with D unresolved. The germline V gene encodes CDR1 MDHEN and CDR2 SYDVKM. The CDR3 is 13 residues long. V shed 6 bases and J shed 3 bases, with 11 bases lying between them. The CDR3 bases are TGTGCCAGCAGATTAGACGGAGAAGAGACCCAGTACTTC. Translated: CASRLDGEETQYF. The full variable domain, its missing parts supplied by reference TRBV28 and TRBJ2-5, is DVKVTQSSRYLVKRTGEKVFLECVQDMDHENMFWYRQDPGLGLRLIYFSYDVKMKEKGDIPEGYSVSREKKERFSLILESASTNQTSMYLCASRLDGEETQYFGPGTRLLVL.

The count of this clone is one. The chain joins TRBV5-1 to TRBJ1-5, with D unclear. The CDR3 loop spans 14 amino acids. Germline V gene data show CDR1 as SGHRS and CDR2 as YFSETQ. The V gene lost 4 bases and the J gene lost 3 bases, with 11 bases spanning the gap. CDR3: CASSPLGDNQPQHF. For the CDR3, the DNA is TGCGCCAGCAGCCCCCTTGGAGACAATCAGCCCCAGCATTTT.

This clone was seen a few times. V and J are TRBV5-8 and TRBJ1-6, with 8 bases fitting TRBD1. The CDR3 runs 13 residues. Germline loops: CDR1 SGHTS, CDR2 YDEGEE. V was clipped by 4 bases and J by 9 bases; unmatched bases: 3. CDR3 region: CASSRQGISPLHF. The DNA of the CDR3 is TGTGCCAGCAGCCGACAGGGGATTTCACCCCTCCACTTT.

The chain employs TRBV3-1 (or the pseudogene TRBV3-2) and TRBJ2-7; TRBD1 matches at 7 bases. CDR1 is LGHDT and CDR2 is YNNKEL in the germline V gene (reference sequence). J lost 5 bases, V lost 4 bases, and 11 bases had no gene match. The CDR3 consists of 15 residues. CDR3: CASSRQGMGRDEQYF. CDR3 sequence (DNA): TGTGCCAGCAGCCGACAGGGAATGGGGAGAGACGAGCAGTACTTC.

V gene TRBV21-1 combines with J gene TRBJ1-6; the table gives TRBD1 as D, unverified against the DNA. TRBV21-1 is listed as a pseudogene. This CDR3 contains 17 residues. CDR3 residues: CASLDPYDSSYNSPLHF. CDR3 coding DNA: TGTGCCAGCCTCGACCCTTACGACAGCTCCTATAATTCACCCCTCCACTTT.

A single count supports this clone. J is TRBJ1-2 and V is TRBV15; 7 bases are shared with TRBD1. The V segment lost 3 bases and the J segment 3 bases; nucleotides outside the gene matches: 7. Germline assignment: CDR1 LNHNV and CDR2 YYDKDF (reference sequence). The CDR3 is 15 residues long. CDR3 sequence: CATSRAGQSYYGYTF. Written as DNA, the CDR3 is TGTGCCACCAGCAGGGCGGGACAGTCCTACTATGGCTACACCTTC. Looking up the rest from reference TRBV15 and TRBJ1-2 gives the full variable domain: DAMVIQNPRYQVTQFGKPVTLSCSQTLNHNVMYWYQQKSSQAPKLLFHYYDKDFNNEADTPDNFQSRRPNTSFCFLDIRSPGLGDTAMYLCATSRAGQSYYGYTFGSGTRLTVV.

The V call is TRBV2, the J call TRBJ1-2, with 8 bases that match TRBD1. Unmatched junction bases numbered 7, after V lost 2 bases and J lost 5 bases. Germline CDR1 and CDR2: SNHLY and FYNNEI. The CDR3 consists of 15 residues. CDR3 residues: CASSESDRVEYGYTF. CDR3 DNA: TGTGCCAGCAGTGAATCGGACAGGGTAGAGTATGGCTACACCTTC.

V gene TRBV7-8 combines with J gene TRBJ1-5; D is unclear. V was trimmed by 3 bases and J by 2 bases, leaving 5 bases between them. The CDR3 contains 13 residues. Germline CDR1 is SGHVS and CDR2 is FQNEAQ. CDR3 region: CASSLRGNQPQHF. CDR3 DNA: TGTGCCAGCAGCTTGAGGGGCAATCAGCCCCAGCATTTT.

The chain links TRBV28 to TRBJ1-5, with D possibly matching TRBD1 (6 bases). The CDR3 is 18 residues long. The germline V gene encodes CDR1 MDHEN and CDR2 SYDVKM. The V gene lost 4 bases and the J gene lost 10 bases, with 29 bases spanning the gap. The CDR3 DNA reads TGTGCCAGCAGTTCCGGGACATCTAATCAGCCCAGCCCTTACCCCCAGCATTTT. Amino acid sequence: CASSSGTSNQPSPYPQHF.

The chain joins TRBV24-1 to TRBJ1-1; 7 bases agree with TRBD1. V lost 12 bases, J lost 5 bases, and 11 bases stayed unmatched. Germline V gives CDR1 KGHDR, CDR2 SFDVKD. The CDR3 is 13 residues long. The CDR3 is CAAARQGGTEAFF. CDR3 coding DNA: TGTGCCGCGGCAAGACAGGGTGGGACTGAAGCTTTCTTT.

This clone was recorded once. V is TRBV7-3 and J is TRBJ2-1, with a tentative D call TRBD2 (5 bases). Looked up from germline, CDR1 is SGHTA and CDR2 is FQGTGA. Between the trimmed V and J ends, which lost 5 bases and 0 bases, there was a span of 14 bases. The CDR3 is 16 residues long. This CDR3 reads CASSTRGPSSYNEQFF. CDR3 nucleotide sequence: TGTGCCAGCAGCACACGGGGTCCCAGCTCCTACAATGAGCAGTTCTTC.

A few counts support this clone. The chain combines TRBV30 with TRBJ2-5, with TRBD2 matching over 7 bases. With V trimmed by 2 bases and J by 5 bases, 11 bases remained unmatched. This CDR3 comprises 15 residues. Per germline, CDR1 GTSNPN and CDR2 SVGIG (reference sequence). The CDR3 DNA sequence: TGTGCCTGGAGTCTTGGGCGGGGGTGGTTGGAGACCCAGTACTTC. It encodes CAWSLGRGWLETQYF.

The rearrangement uses TRBV11-2 and TRBJ2-7; D might be TRBD2 (5 bases). This CDR3 is built from 15 residues. CDR1 and CDR2 (germline): SGHAT, FQNNGV. Trimming removed 5 bases at V and 3 bases at J, with 17 bases between. CDR3 DNA sequence: TGTGCCAGCAGCCCTCTGGAGCGGAAGCGCTACGAGCAGTACTTC. Protein sequence: CASSPLERKRYEQYF.